The 32 T cell receptor beta chains below were found in one sample sequenced in a study of cytomegalovirus exposure and HLA in healthy donors. The primer mix had 60 Vbeta and 13 Jbeta primers. Clones were sequenced by immunoSEQ multiplex PCR, and TCRdb holds only the in-frame ones, with some missing. The data hold approximately 70,000 clones, with 74% observed a single time. What was sequenced was PBMCs. The origin of the receptors is a human donor in good health.

The genes are TRBV28 and TRBJ1-2; D is unresolved. Trimming pared 6 bases from V and 3 bases from J, leaving 8 bases between. CDR3 size: 12 residues. The germline CDR1 and CDR2 sequences are MDHEN and SYDVKM. CDR3: CASSPKYYGYTF. Here the CDR3 DNA reads TGTGCCAGCAGCCCTAAATACTATGGCTACACCTTC.

V gene TRBV5-6 combines with J gene TRBJ1-2; the D gene is possibly TRBD1 (5 bases). Trimming pared 0 bases from V and 8 bases from J, leaving 8 bases between. Germline V gene sequence: CDR1 SGHDT, CDR2 YYEEEE. The CDR3 sequence is 12 residues long. CDR3 residues: CASSLGQSGYTF. CDR3 bases: TGTGCCAGCAGCTTGGGACAGAGCGGCTACACCTTC.

The gene calls are TRBV19 and TRBJ2-7, with 8 bases lining up with TRBD1. CDR3 length equals 14 residues. CDR1 and CDR2 (germline): LNHDA, SQIVND (reference sequence). After removal of 6 bases from V and 7 bases from J, the junction contained 11 bases not matched to a gene. CDR3 in DNA: TGTGCCAGTAGGACTCGGACAGGGATGGGGGAGCAGTACTTC. It is translated as CASRTRTGMGEQYF.

The V call is TRBV15, the J call TRBJ1-2, with D possibly matching TRBD1 (5 bases). Germline loops: CDR1 LNHNV, CDR2 YYDKDF (reference sequence). The germline V and J ends were trimmed by 2 bases and 14 bases, with 15 bases remaining between them. This CDR3 contains 12 residues. CDR3 protein: CATSRPDSLKTF. In DNA, the CDR3 is TGTGCCACCAGCAGACCCGACAGTCTAAAGACCTTC.

There are a few counts of this clone. V is TRBV19 and J is TRBJ1-1, with D possibly TRBD1 on 6 matching bases. Deletions cut 6 bases from V and 9 bases from J, with 14 bases between. Germline V gene lookup returns CDR1 LNHDA and CDR2 SQIVND (reference sequence). The CDR3 is 12 residues long. The CDR3 protein is CASRSPGEKAFF. CDR3 sequence (DNA): TGTGCCAGTAGAAGTCCAGGGGAAAAAGCTTTCTTT.

The rearrangement joins TRBV30 to TRBJ2-5; 8 bases match TRBD1. Germline V gives CDR1 GTSNPN, CDR2 SVGIG (reference sequence). Losses at the gene ends were 2 bases for V and 5 bases for J; bases not matched to a gene: 4. The CDR3 spans 13 residues. The CDR3 here is CAWSQGAGETQYF. CDR3 bases: TGTGCCTGGAGTCAGGGGGCCGGGGAGACCCAGTACTTC.

The sample holds a few counts of this clone. This sequence joins TRBV7-9 and TRBJ1-1, with unresolved D. The CDR3 length is 12 residues. Trimming removed 4 bases at V and 0 bases at J, with 3 bases between. Germline loops: CDR1 SEHNR, CDR2 FQNEAQ (reference sequence). As DNA, the CDR3 is TGTGCCAGCAGCTCGGTGAACACTGAAGCTTTCTTT. It codes for CASSSVNTEAFF.

The chain joins TRBV19 to TRBJ1-5, with D maybe TRBD1 (5 bases). CDR3 length: 16 residues. Germline CDR1 and CDR2: LNHDA and SQIVND (reference sequence). Trimming stripped 6 bases from V and 3 bases from J, with 18 bases between. CDR3 bases: TGTGCCAGTAGGGAGTCCGGGGGTACTTCCAATCAGCCCCAGCATTTT. Its protein product is CASRESGGTSNQPQHF. Combining the CDR3 with reference TRBV19 and TRBJ1-5 gives the whole variable domain DGGITQSPKYLFRKEGQNVTLSCEQNLNHDAMYWYRQDPGQGLRLIYYSQIVNDFQKGDIAEGYSVSREKKESFPLTVTSAQKNPTAFYLCASRESGGTSNQPQHFGDGTRLSIL.

The chain joins TRBV29-1 to TRBJ1-4; D gene uncertain. CDR3 length equals 12 residues. Deletions cut 4 bases from V and 7 bases from J, with 10 bases between. The germline CDR1 and CDR2 sequences are SQVTM and ANQGSEA. The CDR3 DNA reads as TGCAGCGTTGCGGGTGATCGTGAAAAACTGTTTTTT. It specifies CSVAGDREKLFF.

In its sample, this clone was seen a few times. This chain links TRBV9 with TRBJ2-7, with unresolved D. Germline lookup yields CDR1 SGDLS and CDR2 YYNGEE. The CDR3 has 13 residues. Between the trimmed V and J ends, which lost 0 bases and 9 bases, there was a span of 13 bases. As DNA, the CDR3 is TGTGCCAGCAGCGTAGACGGTGCTTCTGGGCAGTACTTC. Its protein product is CASSVDGASGQYF.

This clone was seen a few times. The chain joins TRBV7-8 to TRBJ2-7; 7 bases agree with TRBD1. V lost 5 bases and J lost 3; bases outside the gene matches: 13. There are 16 residues in the CDR3. Germline CDR1 reads SGHVS; CDR2 reads FQNEAQ. CDR3 loop: CASSVKQGKFLYEQYF. In DNA form, the CDR3 reads TGTGCCAGCAGCGTAAAACAGGGGAAGTTTCTCTACGAGCAGTACTTC.

V usage is TRBV5-8 and J usage is TRBJ2-1; TRBD2 matches 10 bases. The CDR3 loop spans 15 amino acids. V lost 0 bases, J lost 7 bases, and 4 bases stayed unmatched. Germline CDR1 SGHTS, CDR2 YDEGEE. The CDR3 loop reads CASSLGSSGRNEQFF. The DNA for the CDR3 is TGTGCCAGCAGCTTGGGATCTAGCGGGAGAAATGAGCAGTTCTTC. The full variable domain, in which reference TRBV5-8 and TRBJ2-1 provide the parts outside the CDR3, is EAGVTQSPTHLIKTRGQQATLRCSPISGHTSVYWYQQALGLGLQFLLWYDEGEERNRGNFPPRFSGRQFPNYSSELNVNALELEDSALYLCASSLGSSGRNEQFFGPGTRLTVL.

The chain employs TRBV10-3 and TRBJ1-1; D not resolved. The CDR3 runs to 15 residues. In germline, CDR1 is ENHRY, CDR2 SYGVKD. The V gene lost 5 bases and the J gene lost 6 bases, with 19 bases spanning the gap. The CDR3 sequence: CAISIRPAGSAEAFF. In nucleotides, the CDR3 is TGTGCCATCAGTATCCGCCCAGCGGGGAGCGCTGAAGCTTTCTTT.

The rearrangement joins TRBV10-1 to TRBJ2-7, with D possibly being TRBD1 (6 bases). Germline assignment: CDR1 WNHNN and CDR2 SYGVQD (reference sequence). The CDR3 length is 16 residues. V gave up 2 bases and J gave up 7 bases, with 21 bases separating them. CDR3 residues: CASSERVGQGIVEQYF. CDR3 sequence (DNA): TGCGCCAGCAGTGAGAGAGTTGGGCAGGGGATAGTGGAGCAGTACTTC.

The chain has TRBV5-1 and TRBJ2-2; 8 bases line up with TRBD1. In germline, CDR1 is SGHRS, CDR2 YFSETQ. The CDR3 sequence is 15 residues long. V lost 4 bases and J lost 7; bases outside the gene matches: 9. The CDR3 nucleotides read TGCGCCAGCAGCCCAAACGACAGGGGAATCGGGGAGCTGTTTTTT. Amino acid sequence: CASSPNDRGIGELFF.

This clone was observed a handful of times. V usage is TRBV28 and J usage is TRBJ2-7, with D possibly TRBD2 on 5 matching bases. With 5 bases removed from V and 5 bases from J, the gap between germline ends came to 19 bases. From germline, CDR1 is MDHEN and CDR2 SYDVKM. The CDR3 totals 15 residues. The CDR3 sequence is CASSPSGLQEDEQYF. The CDR3 nucleotides are TGTGCCAGCAGTCCCTCCGGACTCCAAGAGGACGAGCAGTACTTC.

This sequence joins TRBV6-5 and TRBJ2-7; the D is unclear. V lost 5 bases and J lost 3, with 11 bases in between. The CDR3 runs to 13 residues. Germline CDR1 reads MNHEY; CDR2 reads SVGAGI. The CDR3 coding sequence is TGTGCCAGCAGTCAAATAGGAGTCTACGAGCAGTACTTC. Residues: CASSQIGVYEQYF.

This clone was counted ten times or more. CDR3 sequence reads: CASSHPGGAGNTEAFF. Here the CDR3 DNA reads TGTGCCAGCAGTCACCCAGGGGGCGCGGGGAACACTGAAGCTTTCTTT. The chain uses TRBV28 and TRBJ1-1, with 8 bases identical to TRBD1. V dropped 5 bases and J dropped 1; count of bases not matched to a gene: 9. The CDR3 contains 16 residues. CDR1 and CDR2 (germline): MDHEN, SYDVKM.

The rearrangement links TRBV29-1 to TRBJ2-1, with 10 positions matching TRBD2. This CDR3 has 14 residues. Germline values: CDR1 SQVTM, CDR2 ANQGSEA. CDR3 bases: TGCACCATAAAACCTAGCGGGAGATTCAATGAGCAGTTCTTC. Translating gives CTIKPSGRFNEQFF.

This clone was seen a single time. The chain combines TRBV2 with TRBJ2-7; a weak D match, TRBD1 (5 bases). This CDR3 region has 16 residues. Germline V gene lookup returns CDR1 SNHLY and CDR2 FYNNEI. Trimming pared 3 bases from V and 0 bases from J, leaving 15 bases between. CDR3: CASSDLLRQSSYEQYF. For the CDR3, the DNA is TGTGCCAGCAGTGATCTCCTGAGACAGAGCTCCTACGAGCAGTACTTC.

The chain couples TRBV7-2 to TRBJ2-5; unclear D gene. V lost 3 bases, J lost 9 bases, and 14 bases lay in between. Germline loops: CDR1 SGHTA, CDR2 FQGNSA. This CDR3 is 13 amino acids long. The CDR3 nucleotides read TGTGCCAGCAGCTTTCTCTTGGCCAGGTCCCAGTACTTC. This translates into CASSFLLARSQYF.

Concerning this clone: This sample also contains other DNA sequences that code for the same CDR3. The chain uses TRBV6-1 and TRBJ1-2, with 7 bases fitting TRBD1. After removal of 6 bases from V and 4 bases from J, the junction contained 2 bases not matched to a gene. This CDR3 is 12 amino acids long. Per germline, CDR1 MNHNS and CDR2 SASEGT. Here the CDR3 DNA reads TGTGCCAGCAGAACAGGGGTCTATGGCTACACCTTC. Protein product: CASRTGVYGYTF.

The chain employs TRBV19 and TRBJ2-5, with TRBD2 identical over 14 bases. V was clipped by 4 bases and J by 5 bases; unmatched bases: 9. The CDR3 covers 17 residues. The germline gives CDR1 LNHDA, CDR2 SQIVND (reference sequence). The CDR3 here is CASSKKTSGRARETQYF. The CDR3 nucleotides are TGTGCCAGTAGTAAAAAGACTAGCGGGAGGGCCAGGGAGACCCAGTACTTC.

This rearrangement joins TRBV4-1 to TRBJ1-1, with D unclear. Germline V lookup: CDR1 MGHRA, CDR2 YSYEKL. CDR3 length: 14 residues. Trimming stripped 1 base from V and 0 bases from J, with 6 bases between. Here the CDR3 reads CASSQVAVNTEAFF. The DNA of the CDR3 is TGCGCCAGCAGCCAAGTCGCGGTGAACACTGAAGCTTTCTTT.

CDR3 protein: CASSKGGRGWQFPQKETQYF. For the CDR3, the DNA is TGTGCCAGCAGCAAAGGAGGCAGGGGTTGGCAGTTCCCACAAAAAGAGACCCAGTACTTC. The chain employs TRBV21-1 and TRBJ2-5; TRBD1, the D gene given by the table, was not confirmed from the DNA. TRBV21-1 is a recognized pseudogene. The CDR3 extends over 20 amino acids.

The chain couples TRBV11-1 to TRBJ1-2; D gene unclear. The CDR3 is made up of 14 amino acids. Trimming shortened V by 2 bases and J by 2 bases, and 9 bases separated the two germline ends. Germline V lookup: CDR1 SGHAT, CDR2 FQDESV (reference sequence). CDR3 region: CASSLRDGNYGYTF. In DNA, the CDR3 is TGTGCCAGCAGCTTAAGAGACGGGAACTATGGCTACACCTTC.

V and J are TRBV11-2 and TRBJ2-4, with a weak D call TRBD1 (6 bases). The CDR3 loop spans 17 amino acids. V lost 7 bases to trimming and J lost 0 bases, with 19 bases between them. Germline CDR1 SGHAT, CDR2 FQNNGV. The CDR3 nucleotides read TGTGCCAGCACCAGGACAGAAAGCTCGCTAGCCAAAAACATTCAGTACTTC. Its protein product is CASTRTESSLAKNIQYF.

This clone was recorded a few times. The chain joins TRBV4-2 to TRBJ1-5, with 9 positions matching TRBD1. Unmatched junction bases numbered 5, after V lost 4 bases and J lost 4 bases. The germline CDR1 and CDR2 sequences are LGHNA and YNFKEQ. This CDR3 spans 15 amino acids. CDR3 bases: TGTGCCAGCAGCCTGACCGGGACAGGGAATCAGCCCCAGCATTTT. This codes for CASSLTGTGNQPQHF.

Worth noting for this clone: Compared with germline, one end of the junction differs, possibly owing to a read error. The chain uses TRBV7-2 and TRBJ2-5; 15 bases line up with TRBD2. Germline CDR1 is SGHTA and CDR2 is FQGNSA. CDR3 size: 17 residues. CDR3 sequence: CASSLDAGTSGRKTQHF. The CDR3 nucleotides read TGTGCCAGCAGCTTAGATGCCGGGACTAGCGGGAGGAAGACCCAGCACTTC.

This clone has just one count. This specimen includes other DNA sequences encoding the same CDR3. The chain uses TRBV7-3 and TRBJ2-2, with D unresolved. The CDR3 loop spans 11 amino acids. Trimming removed 5 bases from V and 4 bases from J, with 2 bases in between. The germline CDR1 and CDR2 sequences are SGHTA and FQGTGA. Here the CDR3 reads CASSLTGELFF. The CDR3 nucleotides are TGTGCCAGCAGCCTCACCGGGGAGCTGTTTTTT.

This rearrangement joins TRBV10-3 to TRBJ1-3; possibly TRBD1 for D (5 bases). Germline lookup yields CDR1 ENHRY and CDR2 SYGVKD. The CDR3 runs 13 residues. Trimming removed 10 bases at V and 2 bases at J, with 12 bases between. Written as DNA, the CDR3 is TGTGCCACCGTGACAGTGCCTGGAAACACCATATATTTT. It is translated as CATVTVPGNTIYF.

The genes are TRBV5-6 and TRBJ2-7, with TRBD1 identical over 12 bases. The V gene end was trimmed by 1 base and the J gene end by 7 bases; junction bases not matched to a gene: 6. Per germline, CDR1 SGHDT and CDR2 YYEEEE. The CDR3 is 15 amino acids. CDR3 DNA sequence: TGTGCCAGCAGCTTGCCCGGGACAGGGGGCTGGGAGCAGTACTTC. Protein sequence: CASSLPGTGGWEQYF.